Shown below are 18 T cell receptor beta chains from a single sample sequenced in a study of cytomegalovirus exposure and HLA in healthy donors. The primer mix had 60 Vbeta and 13 Jbeta primers. TCRdb's copy holds only in-frame clones and misses some; the assay was immunoSEQ multiplex PCR. The top ten clones hold 5.4% of a sample with some 250,000 clones, around 80% of them seen once. The source material was PBMCs. Source of these receptors: a middle-aged woman in good health and CMV-seropositive.

The chain has TRBV5-5 and TRBJ1-2; TRBD1 matches 12 bases. The CDR3 has 15 amino acids. Germline V gives CDR1 SGHKS, CDR2 YYEKEE (reference sequence). The J segment lost 7 bases and the V segment lost 4 bases, leaving 8 bases of the junction unmatched. CDR3 sequence (DNA): TGTGCCAGCAGCCGCCCGGGACAGGGGGCGGGTGGCTACACCTTC. Its protein is CASSRPGQGAGGYTF.

This clone was detected a few times. The V gene is TRBV7-2, the J gene TRBJ2-7, with 8 bases fitting TRBD1. Trimming removed 1 base from V and 7 bases from J; junction bases left unmatched: 6. The CDR3 totals 14 residues. In germline, CDR1 is SGHTA, CDR2 FQGNSA. CDR3 amino acids: CASSLGWTGREQYF. The CDR3 DNA reads TGTGCCAGCAGCTTAGGCTGGACAGGGAGGGAGCAGTACTTC.

CDR3: CASSLGGTITYEQYF. For the CDR3, the DNA is TGTGCCAGCAGCTTGGGTGGGACTATAACCTACGAGCAGTACTTC. The V and J genes are TRBV5-4 and TRBJ2-7, with 7 bases fitting TRBD2. This CDR3 spans 15 amino acids. CDR1 is SGHNT and CDR2 is YYREEE in the germline V gene (reference sequence). Trimming took 0 bases from V and 2 from J; bases not matched to a gene: 5.

The gene calls are TRBV5-6 and TRBJ2-7, with a possible D match to TRBD2 (6 bases). The CDR3 has 13 residues. Germline V gives CDR1 SGHDT, CDR2 YYEEEE. The V end was cut by 4 bases, the J end by 1 base, with 9 bases between. The CDR3 DNA reads TGTGCCAGCAGCATAGCGGCTTCCTACGAGCAGTACTTC. This sequence encodes CASSIAASYEQYF.

The chain is built from TRBV18 and TRBJ1-2; 8 bases line up with TRBD1. Germline V CDR1 and CDR2: KGHSH, LQKENI. The V and J ends lost 3 bases and 7 bases, in that order; junction bases with no gene match: 7. This CDR3 contains 14 residues. The CDR3 here is CASSPQGALGGYTF. The CDR3 DNA reads as TGTGCCAGCTCACCCCAGGGGGCGCTTGGTGGCTACACCTTC.

This sequence joins TRBV5-1 and TRBJ1-1; no firm D call. The CDR3 extends over 15 amino acids. CDR1 is SGHRS, CDR2 YFSETQ, per germline. The V and J ends lost 3 bases and 5 bases respectively, with 17 bases between them. CDR3 amino acids: CASSWATAEQTEAFF. In nucleotides, the CDR3 is TGCGCCAGCAGCTGGGCGACGGCTGAACAAACTGAAGCTTTCTTT.

The CDR3: CASSISWSFFNEKLFF. CDR3 nucleotide sequence: TGTGCCAGTAGTATTAGTTGGTCGTTTTTTAATGAAAAACTGTTTTTT. V usage is TRBV19 and J usage is TRBJ1-4; D remains ambiguous. The CDR3 contains 16 residues. Between the trimmed V and J ends, which lost 3 bases and 4 bases, there was a span of 15 bases. In germline, CDR1 is LNHDA, CDR2 SQIVND (reference sequence).

The genes are TRBV30 and TRBJ2-3, with 8 bases aligning to TRBD2. The length of the CDR3 is 13 residues. Losses at the gene ends were 8 bases for V and 3 bases for J; bases not matched to a gene: 7. Germline loops: CDR1 GTSNPN, CDR2 SVGIG (reference sequence). The CDR3 coding sequence is TGTGCCGGCACGGGGGGGCTGACAGATACGCAGTATTTT. Translation gives CAGTGGLTDTQYF.

The genes are TRBV19 and TRBJ2-2, with TRBD1 matching 8 bases. The CDR3 extends over 16 amino acids. Per germline, CDR1 LNHDA and CDR2 SQIVND (reference sequence). The V segment lost 2 bases and the J segment 2 bases; nucleotides outside the gene matches: 4. The CDR3 loop is CASSILGQVNTGELFF. The CDR3 nucleotides read TGTGCCAGTAGTATACTGGGACAGGTCAACACCGGGGAGCTGTTTTTT.

This clone was picked up a small number of times. The chain is built from TRBV4-3 and TRBJ2-5, with D perhaps matching TRBD2 (6 bases). V was pared by 4 bases and J by 5 bases, with 20 bases between. The CDR3 is 16 residues long. The germline gives CDR1 LGHNA, CDR2 YSLEER. The CDR3 protein is CASSPGDRGTAETQYF. CDR3 DNA sequence: TGCGCCAGCAGCCCTGGGGACCGAGGGACTGCTGAGACCCAGTACTTC.

The chain couples TRBV19 to TRBJ1-6; 7 bases align to TRBD1. Per the germline V gene, CDR1 is LNHDA and CDR2 is SQIVND (reference sequence). This CDR3 is 14 amino acids long. J was trimmed by 6 bases and V by 5 bases; bases with no gene match: 4. CDR3 nucleotide sequence: TGTGCCAGTAGTGGGACAGCACCTAATTCACCCCTCCACTTT. Translation: CASSGTAPNSPLHF.

The chain couples TRBV10-3 to TRBJ2-1; 9 bases match TRBD2. Per the germline V gene, CDR1 is ENHRY and CDR2 is SYGVKD. This CDR3 contains 13 residues. J was trimmed by 8 bases and V by 9 bases; bases with no gene match: 8. The DNA for the CDR3 is TGTGCCATGGTAGCGGGAGAGTCGGATGAGCAGTTCTTC. Its protein product is CAMVAGESDEQFF.

This clone was picked up a small number of times. This chain links TRBV11-3 with TRBJ2-5, with D unresolved. V was shortened by 3 bases and J by 3 bases, with 5 bases between the two germline ends. CDR3 length: 12 amino acids. Per germline, CDR1 SGHNT and CDR2 YENEEA. CDR3 region: CASSFLKETQYF. The DNA of the CDR3 is TGTGCCAGCAGCTTTCTAAAAGAGACCCAGTACTTC.

The chain employs TRBV4-3 and TRBJ1-3, with 7 bases that match TRBD1. V dropped 0 bases and J dropped 0; count of bases not matched to a gene: 8. Per germline, CDR1 LGHNA and CDR2 YSLEER. The CDR3 has 18 residues. CDR3 loop: CASSQDSTGQSSGNTIYF. CDR3 bases: TGCGCCAGCAGCCAAGATTCGACAGGGCAGAGCTCTGGAAACACCATATATTTT.

This chain joins TRBV7-6 and TRBJ2-6; 9 bases agree with TRBD2. Unmatched junction bases numbered 5, after V lost 6 bases and J lost 2 bases. The germline CDR1 and CDR2 sequences are SGHVS and FNYEAQ. This CDR3 is 16 amino acids long. CDR3 in amino acids: CASSLGLAAGANVLTF. CDR3 sequence (DNA): TGTGCCAGCAGTTTGGGACTAGCTGCTGGGGCCAACGTCCTGACTTTC.

V gene TRBV30 combines with J gene TRBJ1-2, with a weak D call TRBD1 (6 bases). The V gene lost 2 bases and the J gene lost 2 bases, with 18 bases spanning the gap. The length of the CDR3 is 16 residues. Germline V gives CDR1 GTSNPN, CDR2 SVGIG (reference sequence). The CDR3 DNA is TGTGCCTGGAGTTCTCCCTCGACAGGTGAGAACTATGGCTACACCTTC. Amino acid sequence: CAWSSPSTGENYGYTF.

V and J are TRBV27 and TRBJ1-1; 7 nucleotides align to TRBD1. Germline V gene data show CDR1 as MNHEY and CDR2 as SMNVEV (reference sequence). Losses at the gene ends were 4 bases for V and 0 bases for J; bases not matched to a gene: 8. The CDR3 sequence is 16 residues long. The CDR3 loop reads CASSSYNRGVNTEAFF. The CDR3 coding sequence is TGTGCCAGCAGTTCTTATAACAGGGGAGTGAACACTGAAGCTTTCTTT.

This clone appeared a single time. The chain combines TRBV30 with TRBJ2-7; D ambiguous. Germline V gene lookup returns CDR1 GTSNPN and CDR2 SVGIG (reference sequence). V lost 4 bases and J 0 bases, leaving 10 bases between the germline ends. The CDR3 has 13 residues. The CDR3 sequence is CAWTPRSSYEQYF. CDR3 coding DNA: TGTGCCTGGACCCCCAGAAGCTCCTACGAGCAGTACTTC.